A single sample gave rise to the 13 T cell receptor beta chains below, sequenced in a study of T cell clones after liver transplantation. The assay was immunoSEQ multiplex PCR, and TCRdb's table has in-frame clones only and misses some. In the table there are around 60,000 clones, 71% of which are singletons. The input for sequencing was CD4+ T cells from blood, taken before liver transplant. The receptors shown here come from a human donor who received a liver transplant.

The chain combines TRBV7-2 with TRBJ2-5, with 7 nucleotides matching TRBD1. The CDR3 runs to 14 residues. The germline V gene has CDR1 SGHTA and CDR2 FQGNSA. J was trimmed by 5 bases and V by 3 bases; bases with no gene match: 6. CDR3 sequence (DNA): TGTGCCAGCAGCTTCGCACAGGGGTGGGAGACCCAGTACTTC. This gives the protein CASSFAQGWETQYF.

The chain carries TRBV29-1 and TRBJ1-1, with D hard to call. The V gene's germline CDR1 is SQVTM and CDR2 ANQGSEA. The CDR3 extends over 13 amino acids. The ends were cut back, 4 bases at V and 4 bases at J, with 13 bases in the middle. The CDR3 protein is CSVVREVGTEAFF. CDR3 coding DNA: TGCAGCGTTGTAAGGGAGGTGGGCACTGAAGCTTTCTTT.

In this sample, this clone turned up once. The chain is built from TRBV5-4 and TRBJ1-2; 11 nucleotides line up with TRBD1. The CDR3 covers 17 residues. Trimming cost V 0 bases and J 8 bases; bases outside gene matches: 12. The V gene's germline CDR1 is SGHNT and CDR2 YYREEE (reference sequence). The CDR3 reads CASSLADTWTGGDGYTF. In nucleotides, the CDR3 is TGTGCCAGCAGCTTGGCCGATACGTGGACAGGGGGCGACGGCTACACCTTC.

This clone is a singleton in its sample. This sequence joins TRBV7-2 and TRBJ2-1, with a possible D match to TRBD2 (5 bases). Germline values: CDR1 SGHTA, CDR2 FQGNSA. The CDR3 is 15 residues long. Trimming removed 5 bases from V and 4 bases from J, with 15 bases in between. Written as DNA, the CDR3 is TGTGCCAGCAGCCCGGGGAAGACTTTTTACAATGAGCAGTTCTTC. Encoded protein: CASSPGKTFYNEQFF.

The rearrangement uses TRBV21-1 and TRBJ1-2. TRBV21-1 is deemed a pseudogene. CDR3 size: 18 residues. The CDR3: CASTDGVGRVSGNYGYTF. CDR3 sequence (DNA): TGTGCCAGCACCGACGGGGTGGGGAGGGTCTCCGGGAACTATGGCTACACCTTC.

V gene TRBV6-5 combines with J gene TRBJ1-1, with D possibly matching TRBD1 (5 bases). V was shortened by 7 bases and J by 0 bases, with 12 bases between the two germline ends. CDR1 and CDR2 from the germline V gene are MNHEY and SVGAGI. The CDR3 totals 14 residues. CDR3 residues: CASTPDTLNTEAFF. The CDR3 DNA reads TGTGCCAGCACCCCGGACACCTTGAACACTGAAGCTTTCTTT.

This clone came up once. The chain carries TRBV7-2 and TRBJ2-5; D is possibly TRBD1 (6 bases). Germline V gene lookup returns CDR1 SGHTA and CDR2 FQGNSA. The CDR3 consists of 15 residues. Trimming left V 0 bases short and J 3 bases short, with 11 bases between. DNA for the CDR3: TGTGCCAGCAGCTTAGCTCGGACAGAGAAAGAGACCCAGTACTTC. It encodes CASSLARTEKETQYF.

The chain combines TRBV2 with TRBJ2-7; D gene ambiguous. Trimming removed 2 bases from V and 8 bases from J, with 10 bases in between. The CDR3 is 12 amino acids. The germline CDR1 and CDR2 sequences are SNHLY and FYNNEI. The CDR3 loop reads CASSETPQQQYF. CDR3 nucleotides: TGTGCCAGCAGTGAAACCCCACAGCAGCAGTACTTC.

This clone was seen a handful of times. This chain links TRBV30 with TRBJ2-3; TRBD2 aligns across 8 bases. The germline CDR1 and CDR2 sequences are GTSNPN and SVGIG (reference sequence). This CDR3 comprises 18 residues. The J segment lost 0 bases and the V segment lost 3 bases, leaving 14 bases of the junction unmatched. CDR3 region: CAWRELKGGGHSTDTQYF. The DNA for the CDR3 is TGTGCCTGGAGAGAGCTAAAGGGCGGGGGGCATAGCACAGATACGCAGTATTTT.

The V gene is TRBV11-2, the J gene TRBJ1-6, with TRBD1 as a possible D gene (5 bases). Per the germline V gene, CDR1 is SGHAT and CDR2 is FQNNGV. Trimming took 5 bases from V and 0 from J, leaving 14 bases between them. The CDR3 runs to 17 residues. CDR3 sequence reads: CASSLGGDSSYNSPLHF. The CDR3 bases are TGTGCCAGCAGCCTCGGGGGGGATAGCTCCTATAATTCACCCCTCCACTTT.

V gene TRBV11-2 combines with J gene TRBJ1-2; no definite D call. Looked up from germline, CDR1 is SGHAT and CDR2 is FQNNGV. CDR3 length equals 14 residues. V lost 7 bases, J lost 7 bases, and 19 bases lay in between. CDR3 protein: CASIPVTGYSGYTF. CDR3 coding DNA: TGTGCCAGCATCCCCGTAACGGGTTATAGTGGCTACACCTTC.

In this sample, this clone turned up a few times. The gene calls are TRBV28 and TRBJ2-7; D is perhaps TRBD1 (6 bases). The germline V gene encodes CDR1 MDHEN and CDR2 SYDVKM. This CDR3 region has 15 residues. V was cut by 6 bases and J by 2 bases, with 17 bases left in between. The CDR3 DNA follows: TGTGCCAGCAGGCCTGGACAGTTCCCTCCCTACGAGCAGTACTTC. Residues: CASRPGQFPPYEQYF.

The V and J genes are TRBV5-4 and TRBJ2-5, with 11 bases matching TRBD2. Germline V CDR1 and CDR2: SGHNT, YYREEE (reference sequence). V lost 4 bases to trimming and J lost 2 bases; unmatched junction nucleotides: 7. This CDR3 comprises 16 residues. CDR3 sequence (DNA): TGTGCCAGCAGCCCCACTAGCGGGGGTTCACAAGAGACCCAGTACTTC. This codes for CASSPTSGGSQETQYF.